This TCR beta chain originates from a study of T cells after yellow fever vaccination. Study observations and caveats: Post-booster reappearance was seen for most primary-vaccination clones (just under 97% CD4, around 88% CD8). Just a small share of clonotypes turned up in the CD4 compartment as well as the CD8 compartment.

Per germline, CDR1 SGHTA and CDR2 FQGTGA. Trimming took off 5 bases at V and 5 bases at J, with 18 bases between the two ends. The CDR3 is 15 amino acids. Each CDR3 protein gets one entry after TCRdb re-called the 5' RACE reads with MiXCR. The profile shows roughly 400,000 distinct CDR3 sequences, around 20% of them singletons. In regard to this clonotype: Its matching antigen is unknown.

This chain joins TRBV7-3 and TRBJ1-1; D perhaps matches TRBD1 (6 bases). This receptor was taken from a young man who received the YFV17D yellow fever vaccine. Source: PBMCs, taken before the yellow fever booster vaccination. The CDR3, as DNA: TGTGCCAGCAGCCCAGGGACACCGGGGAGTACTGAAGCTTTCTTT. The encoded protein is CASSPGTPGSTEAFF.